The clone carrying this T cell receptor beta chain came up a few times. In the authors' workflow: How many nucleated cells were present was estimated from reference gene primer amplification. Produced via immunoSEQ multiplex PCR; TCRdb's table is partial and in-frame only. From that table come the V and J calls and clone size; the DNA was used to work out D and trimming. The sample records about 280,000 clones, 75% to 90% being singletons. The CDR3 extends over 14 amino acids. Trimming removed 4 bases from V and 4 bases from J, with 13 bases in between. Germline CDR1 MDHEN, CDR2 SYDVKM. This sample is part of a study of blood T cell repertoires in COVID-19.

The receptor was isolated from a woman between 40 and 55 years old who had recovered from COVID-19. This chain joins TRBV28 and TRBJ1-2; unclear D gene. Material for sequencing was peripheral blood. The CDR3 is CASSSSGRSYGYTF. CDR3 in DNA: TGTGCCAGCAGTTCCTCGGGTAGAAGCTATGGCTACACCTTC.